The 27 T cell receptor beta chains given below trace back to one sample, sequenced in a study of regulatory T cells in long-lasting Graves disease. The time point is: persistent/refractory GD, antithyroid drugs over 5 years with positive TRAb. Extracted RNA from PBMCs served as the source of the TCR library. With iRepertoire HTBI primers and Arm-PCR of CDR3 regions, TCR beta libraries were built. Via MiXCR, TCRdb re-called the multiplex PCR reads, giving one row per CDR3 protein. The sample holds about 460,000 distinct CDR3 sequences, roughly 22% seen once. The starting material was peripheral blood mononuclear cells (PBMCs), obtained when the disease was refractory, from a patient treated with antithyroid drugs. These receptors were collected from a female donor with Graves disease.

The CDR3 protein is CASSSGELNYGYTF. CDR3 nucleotide sequence: TGTGCCAGCAGCTCAGGGGAACTAAACTATGGCTACACCTTC. V and J are TRBV5-6 and TRBJ1-2; weak D call: TRBD1 (6 bases). CDR1 SGHDT and CDR2 YYEEEE come from the germline V gene. The CDR3 sequence is 14 residues long. V was clipped by 3 bases and J by 2 bases, with 11 bases between them.

The chain employs TRBV30 and TRBJ2-2; no definite D call. CDR3 size: 13 residues. V gave up 2 bases and J gave up 2 bases, with 6 bases separating them. Per the germline V gene, CDR1 is GTSNPN and CDR2 is SVGIG (reference sequence). The CDR3 reads CAWSPENTGELFF. Written as DNA, the CDR3 is TGTGCCTGGAGTCCGGAAAACACCGGGGAGCTGTTTTTT.

In its sample, this clonotype was seen once. With a much larger clone just one base away, this may be a read error. The rearrangement uses TRBV7-6 and TRBJ1-4; D is undetermined. Per the germline V gene, CDR1 is SGHVS and CDR2 is FNYEAQ. V lost 1 base to trimming and J lost 11 bases, with 17 bases between them. This CDR3 is built from 15 residues. CDR3 residues: CASSLERAAPEKLFF. CDR3 DNA sequence: TGTGCCAGCAGCTTAGAACGGGCAGCGCCCGAGAAACTGTTTTTT.

This chain links TRBV28 with TRBJ2-3; TRBD1 agrees at 9 bases. J was trimmed by 2 bases and V by 5 bases; bases with no gene match: 2. The CDR3 length is 14 residues. CDR1 is MDHEN and CDR2 is SYDVKM in the germline V gene. CDR3 DNA: TGTGCCAGCAGTGGGACAGGGACCACAGATACGCAGTATTTT. Translation: CASSGTGTTDTQYF.

The V call is TRBV19, the J call TRBJ2-2; tentatively, D is TRBD1 or TRBD2 (5 bases each). This CDR3 is built from 16 residues. Trimming left V 0 bases short and J 0 bases short, with 8 bases between. Per germline, CDR1 LNHDA and CDR2 SQIVND (reference sequence). CDR3 DNA sequence: TGTGCCAGTAGTATAGAGGGGACGGCGAACACCGGGGAGCTGTTTTTT. It yields the protein CASSIEGTANTGELFF. Full variable domain (outside the CDR3, taken from reference TRBV19 and TRBJ2-2): DGGITQSPKYLFRKEGQNVTLSCEQNLNHDAMYWYRQDPGQGLRLIYYSQIVNDFQKGDIAEGYSVSREKKESFPLTVTSAQKNPTAFYLCASSIEGTANTGELFFGEGSRLTVL.

The rearrangement links TRBV20-1 to TRBJ1-2; perhaps TRBD1 as D (5 bases). V was clipped by 1 base and J by 8 bases, with 14 bases between them. Germline values: CDR1 DFQATT, CDR2 SNEGSKA (reference sequence). This CDR3 comprises 13 residues. The CDR3 protein is CSARAGRKEGYTF. DNA of the CDR3: TGCAGTGCTAGAGCAGGGAGGAAGGAGGGCTACACCTTC.

This chain uses TRBV19 with TRBJ1-2, with 10 nucleotides matching TRBD1. Germline CDR1 and CDR2: LNHDA and SQIVND (reference sequence). J lost 4 bases, V lost 1 base, and 3 bases had no gene match. The CDR3 has 15 residues. The CDR3 sequence is CASSIGGQGLYGYTF. The DNA for the CDR3 is TGTGCCAGTAGTATAGGGGGACAGGGGCTCTATGGCTACACCTTC.

This clonotype was counted at least ten times. The chain has TRBV27 and TRBJ1-5, with unresolved D. Germline CDR1 is MNHEY and CDR2 is SMNVEV (reference sequence). The CDR3 is 21 residues long. V gave up 5 bases and J gave up 0 bases, with 29 bases separating them. CDR3 sequence (DNA): TGTGCCAGCAGTCTTCCCGACCCGACCCCAGATGACACCTATAGCAATCAGCCCCAGCATTTT. As protein: CASSLPDPTPDDTYSNQPQHF.

This clonotype appeared many times. CDR3 residues: CASYGQGWNTEAFF. Written as DNA, the CDR3 is TGTGCCAGCTACGGACAGGGTTGGAACACTGAAGCTTTCTTT. The J gene is TRBJ1-1, the V gene TRBV28; 8 bases match TRBD1. Germline V gene sequence: CDR1 MDHEN, CDR2 SYDVKM. CDR3 size: 14 residues. V was clipped by 8 bases and J by 1 base; unmatched bases: 6. Full variable domain (remainder filled in from reference TRBV28 and TRBJ1-1): DVKVTQSSRYLVKRTGEKVFLECVQDMDHENMFWYRQDPGLGLRLIYFSYDVKMKEKGDIPEGYSVSREKKERFSLILESASTNQTSMYLCASYGQGWNTEAFFGQGTRLTVV.

This clonotype was seen many times. The V call is TRBV6-1, the J call TRBJ1-5, with a tentative D call TRBD1 (6 bases). V shed 5 bases and J shed 9 bases, with 20 bases lying between them. There are 15 residues in the CDR3. The germline gives CDR1 MNHNS, CDR2 SASEGT. CDR3: CASSLTGRGEAPQHF. In DNA form, the CDR3 reads TGTGCCAGCAGTCTGACAGGAAGAGGGGAGGCGCCCCAGCATTTT.

The rearrangement joins TRBV6-1 to TRBJ1-4; D is uncertain. CDR1 is MNHNS and CDR2 is SASEGT in the germline V gene. This CDR3 is built from 14 residues. The germline V and J ends were trimmed by 8 bases and 2 bases, with 12 bases remaining between them. The CDR3 nucleotides read TGTGCCAGCCGTCAGCGGCCCACTAATGAAAAACTGTTTTTT. Its protein product is CASRQRPTNEKLFF.

This rearrangement joins TRBV12-3 or TRBV12-4 to TRBJ1-1; D not certain. Trimming cost V 5 bases and J 5 bases, with 12 bases left between them. CDR3 size: 13 residues. This chain's CDR3 is CASSPPGRTEAFF. The CDR3 DNA reads as TGTGCCAGCAGTCCCCCGGGAAGAACTGAAGCTTTCTTT.

This clonotype has more than one count but fewer than ten. The chain carries TRBV7-6 and TRBJ2-7; weak D call: TRBD2 (6 bases). Germline assignment: CDR1 SGHVS and CDR2 FNYEAQ. The V and J ends lost 5 bases and 2 bases respectively, with 13 bases between them. The CDR3 runs 14 residues. The CDR3 coding sequence is TGTGCCAGCAGCGCCGGGACTCTAACCTACGAGCAGTACTTC. This sequence encodes CASSAGTLTYEQYF.

This clonotype was seen ten or more times. V gene TRBV10-3 combines with J gene TRBJ1-2; D may be TRBD1 (5 bases). This CDR3 has 15 amino acids. The V and J ends lost 3 bases and 4 bases respectively, with 15 bases between them. Germline CDR1 and CDR2: ENHRY and SYGVKD. Here the CDR3 reads CAISEGAGELYGYTF. CDR3 in DNA: TGTGCCATCAGTGAAGGGGCAGGAGAACTCTATGGCTACACCTTC.

In its sample, this clonotype was seen many times. The chain joins TRBV11-2 to TRBJ2-7; 8 bases match TRBD1. The ends lost 5 bases at V and 6 bases at J; junction bases unmatched: 6. This CDR3 contains 13 residues. Germline CDR1 reads SGHAT; CDR2 reads FQNNGV. For the CDR3, the DNA is TGTGCCAGCAGCCCGGGGACAGGTGGCGAGCAGTACTTC. It codes for CASSPGTGGEQYF. Drawing the rest from reference TRBV11-2 and TRBJ2-7, the complete variable domain is EAGVAQSPRYKIIEKRQSVAFWCNPISGHATLYWYQQILGQGPKLLIQFQNNGVVDDSQLPKDRFSAERLKGVDSTLKIQPAKLEDSAVYLCASSPGTGGEQYFGPGTRLTVT.

The chain links TRBV10-3 to TRBJ2-1, with D perhaps matching TRBD1 or TRBD2 (6 bases each). This CDR3 is 16 amino acids long. Deletions cut 6 bases from V and 2 bases from J, with 17 bases between. Germline CDR1 is ENHRY and CDR2 is SYGVKD. The CDR3 spells CAISEGGLSAYNEQFF. CDR3 DNA sequence: TGTGCCATCAGCGAGGGGGGACTTTCAGCCTACAATGAGCAGTTCTTC.

The V call is TRBV4-1, the J call TRBJ1-3; D is uncertain. The CDR3 runs to 18 residues. The V end was cut by 3 bases, the J end by 7 bases, with 25 bases between. Germline values: CDR1 MGHRA, CDR2 YSYEKL. This CDR3 reads CASSHSLSRGRVGNTIYF. CDR3 bases: TGCGCCAGCAGCCATTCACTGTCCCGCGGTAGGGTTGGGAACACCATATATTTT.

This clonotype was picked up many times. The J gene is TRBJ1-1, the V gene TRBV20-1, with D hard to call. Trimming removed 6 bases at V and 3 bases at J, with 14 bases between. Germline assignment: CDR1 DFQATT and CDR2 SNEGSKA (reference sequence). The CDR3 spans 13 residues. The CDR3 loop reads CSAYGFQDTEAFF. The CDR3 nucleotides are TGCAGTGCCTATGGGTTTCAGGACACTGAAGCTTTCTTT.

The chain is built from TRBV2 and TRBJ2-2; tentatively, D is TRBD2 (6 bases). The germline gives CDR1 SNHLY, CDR2 FYNNEI. V gave up 4 bases and J gave up 5 bases, with 11 bases separating them. This CDR3 has 14 residues. CDR3 protein: CASSVRGDTGELFF. As DNA, the CDR3 is TGTGCCAGCAGTGTTCGCGGGGATACCGGGGAGCTGTTTTTT.

Comments on this clonotype: A much larger clone lies one base from this, so it may be a read error. J is TRBJ1-2 and V is TRBV7-2, with D maybe TRBD1 (5 bases). Germline CDR1 is SGHTA and CDR2 is FQGNSA. The CDR3 length is 12 residues. As DNA, the CDR3 is TGTGCCTGCAGGGATAGATACCACGGCTACACCTTC. Its protein is CACRDRYHGYTF.

The table lists this clonotype with many counts. This chain joins TRBV11-2 and TRBJ1-1; D call uncertain. The CDR3 extends over 11 amino acids. Trimming left V 0 bases short and J 11 bases short, with 7 bases between. Germline CDR1 and CDR2: SGHAT and FQNNGV. The CDR3 reads CASSLEGIAFF. The CDR3 bases are TGTGCCAGCAGCTTAGAAGGGATCGCTTTCTTT.

Many counts were recorded for this clonotype. V gene TRBV12-3 or TRBV12-4 combines with J gene TRBJ1-5; tentative D call: TRBD1 (5 bases). The CDR3 contains 13 residues. V gave up 1 base and J gave up 6 bases, with 7 bases separating them. CDR3 in DNA: TGTGCCAGCAGTTTAGAGGGGCGTCAGCCCCAGCATTTT. This encodes CASSLEGRQPQHF.

This sequence joins TRBV19 and TRBJ2-1; D call uncertain. The CDR3 has 11 residues. Germline assignment: CDR1 LNHDA and CDR2 SQIVND (reference sequence). V was clipped by 7 bases and J by 4 bases, with 5 bases between them. The CDR3: CASTSYNEQFF. In nucleotides, the CDR3 is TGTGCCAGTACGTCGTACAATGAGCAGTTCTTC.

This clonotype was counted at least ten times. The chain carries TRBV7-2 and TRBJ2-5; 7 bases align to TRBD1. The CDR3 contains 16 residues. The germline V gene has CDR1 SGHTA and CDR2 FQGNSA. The V segment lost 5 bases and the J segment 2 bases; nucleotides outside the gene matches: 11. The CDR3 DNA sequence: TGTGCCAGCAGCCTAGGGATCCTACAGGGGCAAGAGACCCAGTACTTC. Translated, it gives CASSLGILQGQETQYF.

There are many counts of this clonotype. This sequence joins TRBV9 and TRBJ2-5, with 10 bases matching TRBD2. The CDR3 has 15 residues. J gave up 3 bases and V 5 bases, and 7 bases lay outside the gene matches. From germline, CDR1 is SGDLS and CDR2 YYNGEE. The DNA for the CDR3 is TGTGCCAGCAGACCGGGACTAGCGTTTAAAGAGACCCAGTACTTC. It codes for CASRPGLAFKETQYF.

A remark on this clonotype: A much more abundant neighbour one base away suggests this may be a read error. The chain joins TRBV10-3 to TRBJ2-7; D possibly corresponds to TRBD1 (5 bases). Germline V CDR1 and CDR2: ENHRY, SYGVKD. The CDR3 is 16 residues long. The CDR3 here is CTISDFMSQGNYEQYF. In nucleotides, the CDR3 is TGTACCATCAGTGATTTTATGAGCCAGGGTAACTACGAGCAGTACTTC.

The rearrangement links TRBV10-3 to TRBJ1-6; possible D gene TRBD1, 5 bases. V was trimmed by 3 bases and J by 9 bases, leaving 9 bases between them. The CDR3 consists of 13 residues. Germline values: CDR1 ENHRY, CDR2 SYGVKD. CDR3 loop: CAISDSGGSPLHF. In nucleotides, the CDR3 is TGTGCCATCAGTGATTCGGGGGGTTCACCCCTCCACTTT.